Listed here is a single T cell receptor beta chain. Its antigen is undetermined. This specimen comes from a study of T cell responses to AZD1222 COVID-19 vaccine. Second-dose timings of about 4 or about 12 weeks were pooled. V was clipped by 1 base and J by 5 bases, with 15 bases between them. Germline CDR1 SGHTA, CDR2 FQGNSA. This CDR3 is 16 amino acids long. Clones were read by immunoSEQ multiplex PCR, and TCRdb kept only the in-frame ones, dropping some. In the table there are more than 150,000 clones, roughly 94% of which are singletons. Study-wide findings and caveats: Among vaccine-associated CD4 TCRs, coverage spanned spike, with dominance at 160-218 and 743-854.

The chain has TRBV7-2 and TRBJ2-1; no definite D call. The clonotype comes from an adult who received the AZD1222 COVID-19 vaccine. The sample here was peripheral blood, taken 28 days after the second AZD1222 dose. The CDR3 nucleotides read TGTGCCAGCAGCTTAGTCGGTCTTTCGCCCAACAATGAGCAGTTCTTC. It yields the protein CASSLVGLSPNNEQFF.